The 30 T cell receptor beta chains presented below share a single source sample, sequenced in a study of blood T cell repertoires in COVID-19. Generated by immunoSEQ multiplex PCR, the TCRdb table keeps only in-frame clones and is missing some. The sample includes about 260,000 clones, 75% to 90% seen only once; the top ten take roughly 1.6%. The sequencing input was peripheral blood. The source of these receptors is a woman in her thirties or forties who had recovered from COVID-19.

The rearrangement links TRBV10-1 to TRBJ2-1; possible D gene TRBD2, 7 bases. The germline gives CDR1 WNHNN, CDR2 SYGVQD (reference sequence). V gave up 3 bases and J gave up 7 bases, with 16 bases separating them. The CDR3 has 15 amino acids. CDR3 amino acids: CASSDEGGPINEQFF. The CDR3 DNA is TGCGCCAGCAGTGATGAGGGGGGGCCGATTAATGAGCAGTTCTTC.

The chain couples TRBV6-6 to TRBJ2-7; 7 bases fit TRBD2. Per germline, CDR1 MNHNY and CDR2 SVGAGI (reference sequence). V gave up 7 bases and J gave up 0 bases; unmatched junction bases: 0. The CDR3 covers 12 residues. The CDR3 coding sequence is TGTGCCAGCACGGGAGGCTCCTACGAGCAGTACTTC. Encoded protein: CASTGGSYEQYF.

The chain links TRBV4-2 to TRBJ2-7; tentative D call: TRBD2 (5 bases). This CDR3 is 13 amino acids long. In germline, CDR1 is LGHNA, CDR2 YNFKEQ. V was trimmed by 11 bases and J by 0 bases, leaving 14 bases between them. The CDR3 DNA reads as TGTGCCGTACGATCTAGCAGCTCCTACGAGCAGTACTTC. Its translation: CAVRSSSSYEQYF.

The V gene is TRBV12-3 or TRBV12-4, the J gene TRBJ1-2, with no clear D. The CDR3 sequence is 12 residues long. Deletions cut 5 bases from V and 4 bases from J, with 8 bases between. DNA of the CDR3: TGTGCCAGCAGTAACGGGATCTATGGCTACACCTTC. Translated: CASSNGIYGYTF.

This chain uses TRBV7-2 with TRBJ1-1; perhaps TRBD1 as D (5 bases). Trimming left V 3 bases short and J 0 bases short, with 11 bases between. Germline CDR1 is SGHTA and CDR2 is FQGNSA. The CDR3 is 15 residues long. The CDR3 spells CASSFATGLNTEAFF. In nucleotides, the CDR3 is TGTGCCAGCAGCTTCGCCACAGGCTTGAACACTGAAGCTTTCTTT.

This chain connects TRBV24-1 to TRBJ1-1, with 8 bases lining up with TRBD1. Trimming at V came to 4 bases and at J to 7 bases, leaving 4 bases not matched to a gene. The CDR3 spans 13 residues. The germline V gene has CDR1 KGHDR and CDR2 SFDVKD. CDR3 protein: CATSDGTGLEAFF. DNA of the CDR3: TGTGCCACCAGTGACGGGACAGGACTTGAAGCTTTCTTT.

The chain combines TRBV19 with TRBJ2-2, with 10 bases matching TRBD1. The CDR3 loop spans 16 amino acids. The V segment lost 6 bases and the J segment 3 bases; nucleotides outside the gene matches: 7. CDR1 and CDR2 from the germline V gene are LNHDA and SQIVND (reference sequence). For the CDR3, the DNA is TGTGCCAGTAGAGCACGGGACAGGGGTTACACCGGGGAGCTGTTTTTT. Its protein product is CASRARDRGYTGELFF. The full variable domain, completed using reference TRBV19 and TRBJ2-2, is DGGITQSPKYLFRKEGQNVTLSCEQNLNHDAMYWYRQDPGQGLRLIYYSQIVNDFQKGDIAEGYSVSREKKESFPLTVTSAQKNPTAFYLCASRARDRGYTGELFFGEGSRLTVL.

J is TRBJ2-5 and V is TRBV3-1 (or the pseudogene TRBV3-2), with D unclear. V lost 1 base and J 5 bases, leaving 5 bases between the germline ends. The CDR3 runs to 12 residues. Looked up from germline, CDR1 is LGHDT and CDR2 is YNNKEL (reference sequence). In DNA form, the CDR3 reads TGTGCCAGCAGCCAAGTAATGGAGACCCAGTACTTC. Residues: CASSQVMETQYF.

Only one count was recorded for this clone. The V call is TRBV6-2 or TRBV6-3, the J call TRBJ2-5, with TRBD2 matching 12 bases. Per germline, CDR1 MNHEY and CDR2 SVGEGT. The CDR3 loop spans 17 amino acids. V shed 2 bases, J shed 5 bases, and the junction held 9 bases outside the gene matches. The CDR3 region is CASSYPTSGGPRETQYF. DNA of the CDR3: TGTGCCAGCAGTTACCCCACTAGCGGGGGGCCCAGGGAGACCCAGTACTTC.

The CDR3 sequence is CASSLRGLDEKLFF. The CDR3 nucleotides are TGTGCCAGCAGCTTAAGGGGGTTGGATGAAAAACTGTTTTTT. The chain recombines TRBV11-2 with TRBJ1-4, with D possibly TRBD1 on 6 matching bases. Trimming left V 2 bases short and J 6 bases short, with 10 bases between. The germline V gene has CDR1 SGHAT and CDR2 FQNNGV. The CDR3 has 14 amino acids.

The chain is built from TRBV9 and TRBJ1-2; possibly TRBD1 for D (5 bases). Germline V gives CDR1 SGDLS, CDR2 YYNGEE. The CDR3 sequence is 15 residues long. Trimming removed 4 bases from V and 11 bases from J, with 24 bases in between. This chain's CDR3 is CASSLRGGTGGGYTF. The CDR3 DNA follows: TGTGCCAGCAGCCTTCGCGGTGGGACCGGGGGAGGGTACACCTTC.

The V gene is TRBV7-2, the J gene TRBJ2-5; 13 bases fit TRBD2. V lost 3 bases, J lost 4 bases, and 8 bases stayed unmatched. Germline CDR1 reads SGHTA; CDR2 reads FQGNSA. The CDR3 sequence is 17 residues long. The CDR3 here is CASSLGLAGSLGETQYF. CDR3 in DNA: TGTGCCAGCAGCTTGGGACTAGCGGGGTCTCTCGGAGAGACCCAGTACTTC.

V gene TRBV30 combines with J gene TRBJ1-2; D remains unclear. The CDR3 covers 13 residues. CDR1 and CDR2 (germline): GTSNPN, SVGIG (reference sequence). Trimming stripped 3 bases from V and 5 bases from J, with 13 bases between. CDR3 in amino acids: CAWRREADYGYTF. CDR3 DNA sequence: TGTGCCTGGAGGAGGGAAGCCGATTATGGCTACACCTTC.

The chain recombines TRBV5-1 with TRBJ1-6; 7 bases align to TRBD1. Germline CDR1 is SGHRS and CDR2 is YFSETQ. The trim removed 0 bases at V and 5 bases at J, leaving 5 bases unmatched. The CDR3 consists of 16 residues. As DNA, the CDR3 is TGCGCCAGCAGCTTGGGCCGTGGGACAGATAATTCACCCCTCCACTTT. Translated, it gives CASSLGRGTDNSPLHF.

This clone has just one count. The germline gene is not matched at one end of the junction; a read error may be the cause. The chain uses TRBV19 and TRBJ2-1, with D possibly TRBD2 on 6 matching bases. Germline V CDR1 and CDR2: LNHDA, SQIVND (reference sequence). This CDR3 region has 11 residues. The CDR3 spells CASSQRDAGIF. CDR3 bases: TGTGCCAGTTCCCAAAGGGACGCGGGGATCTTC. Full variable domain (remainder filled in from reference TRBV19 and TRBJ2-1): DGGITQSPKYLFRKEGQNVTLSCEQNLNHDAMYWYRQDPGQGLRLIYYSQIVNDFQKGDIAEGYSVSREKKESFPLTVTSAQKNPTAFYLCASSQRDAGIFGPGTRLTVL.

The chain recombines TRBV10-3 with TRBJ1-6; D is possibly TRBD1 (5 bases). The germline V gene has CDR1 ENHRY and CDR2 SYGVKD. CDR3 length: 16 residues. Deletions cut 0 bases from V and 5 bases from J, with 11 bases between. CDR3: CAISESGRGHNSPLHF. For the CDR3, the DNA is TGTGCCATCAGTGAGTCGGGAAGGGGTCATAATTCACCCCTCCACTTT.

The gene calls are TRBV5-6 and TRBJ2-5; possible D gene TRBD1, 6 bases. V was shortened by 0 bases and J by 4 bases, with 16 bases between the two germline ends. The CDR3 spans 16 residues. Germline loops: CDR1 SGHDT, CDR2 YYEEEE. The CDR3, as DNA: TGTGCCAGCAGCTTGGAGTTGAAGGGGGAAGGAGAGACCCAGTACTTC. The encoded protein is CASSLELKGEGETQYF.

The V gene is TRBV27, the J gene TRBJ2-2; perhaps TRBD2 as D (6 bases). Germline V lookup: CDR1 MNHEY, CDR2 SMNVEV (reference sequence). V was cut by 7 bases and J by 3 bases, with 27 bases left in between. The CDR3 has 19 residues. The CDR3 DNA reads as TGTGCCAGCAAAAACCCCCCTTCATGGACGGGGGACTACACCGGGGAGCTGTTTTTT. Protein sequence: CASKNPPSWTGDYTGELFF.

V is TRBV6-6 and J is TRBJ2-6; 8 positions match TRBD1. The trim removed 5 bases at V and 3 bases at J, leaving 9 bases unmatched. The CDR3 extends over 17 amino acids. The germline V gene has CDR1 MNHNY and CDR2 SVGAGI (reference sequence). The DNA of the CDR3 is TGTGCCAGCAGTCAACGGGACAGGTGGAATGGGGCCAACGTCCTGACTTTC. Protein: CASSQRDRWNGANVLTF.

This chain joins TRBV4-3 and TRBJ2-7; possibly TRBD1 for D (6 bases). This CDR3 has 15 amino acids. The V end lost 1 base, the J end lost 4 bases, and 14 bases lay between the germline ends. Germline values: CDR1 LGHNA, CDR2 YSLEER. The CDR3 nucleotides are TGCGCCAGCAGCCAAGGGACAGCTCAGGGATACGAGCAGTACTTC. It is translated as CASSQGTAQGYEQYF.

The rearrangement joins TRBV10-3 to TRBJ2-7, with TRBD1 as a possible D gene (5 bases). The CDR3 is 15 residues long. Trimming removed 5 bases at V and 3 bases at J, with 17 bases between. Germline CDR1 ENHRY, CDR2 SYGVKD. The CDR3 DNA follows: TGTGCCATCAGTCTTTGGGGCGGTAAGAACTACGAGCAGTACTTC. Encoded protein: CAISLWGGKNYEQYF.

This chain connects TRBV5-1 to TRBJ1-4; D perhaps matches TRBD1 (5 bases). Trimming took 1 base from V and 7 from J, leaving 17 bases between them. Germline loops: CDR1 SGHRS, CDR2 YFSETQ. The CDR3 runs 16 residues. The CDR3 region is CASSLLGQGGSEKLFF. Written as DNA, the CDR3 is TGCGCCAGCAGCTTGCTCGGGCAGGGTGGTAGTGAAAAACTGTTTTTT.

J is TRBJ2-4 and V is TRBV4-1; TRBD1 matches at 11 bases. CDR1 and CDR2 (germline): MGHRA, YSYEKL. There are 17 residues in the CDR3. Trimming took 3 bases from V and 6 from J; bases not matched to a gene: 10. The CDR3 bases are TGCGCCAGCAGCCACCTAGGACAGGGGGCTTTGGGAAACATTCAGTACTTC. Its translation is CASSHLGQGALGNIQYF.

This chain uses TRBV11-3 with TRBJ2-3; no definite D call. In germline, CDR1 is SGHNT, CDR2 YENEEA. V shed 5 bases and J shed 8 bases, with 17 bases lying between them. This CDR3 has 14 amino acids. CDR3 region: CASSLVSETGTQYF. CDR3 DNA: TGTGCCAGCAGCCTAGTCAGCGAGACGGGTACGCAGTATTTT. Drawing the rest from reference TRBV11-3 and TRBJ2-3, the complete variable domain is EAGVVQSPRYKIIEKKQPVAFWCNPISGHNTLYWYLQNLGQGPELLIRYENEEAVDDSQLPKDRFSAERLKGVDSTLKIQPAELGDSAVYLCASSLVSETGTQYFGPGTRLTVL.

The rearrangement uses TRBV10-3 and TRBJ2-7, with D uncertain. Germline CDR1 reads ENHRY; CDR2 reads SYGVKD. This CDR3 has 12 residues. Trimming left V 3 bases short and J 6 bases short, with 9 bases between. The CDR3 DNA sequence: TGTGCCATCAGTGATCCCCCCGGCGAGCAGTACTTC. Translated: CAISDPPGEQYF.

The V and J genes are TRBV5-6 and TRBJ1-3; D is unclear. Trimming left V 3 bases short and J 0 bases short, with 16 bases between. CDR1 is SGHDT and CDR2 is YYEEEE in the germline V gene. The CDR3 is 17 residues long. The CDR3 reads CASSYRGLGPSGNTIYF. CDR3 coding DNA: TGTGCCAGCAGCTATCGGGGTTTAGGGCCCTCTGGAAACACCATATATTTT.

The chain combines TRBV27 with TRBJ1-1; D ambiguous. The germline gives CDR1 MNHEY, CDR2 SMNVEV (reference sequence). CDR3 length: 14 amino acids. V was cut by 5 bases and J by 1 base, with 11 bases left in between. CDR3 nucleotides: TGTGCCAGCAGTCCTGTCTCGGGGAACACTGAAGCTTTCTTT. It specifies CASSPVSGNTEAFF.

The chain carries TRBV30 and TRBJ2-5; D may be TRBD1 or TRBD2 (5 bases each). The ends were cut back, 8 bases at V and 5 bases at J, with 18 bases in the middle. This CDR3 comprises 13 residues. Germline V lookup: CDR1 GTSNPN, CDR2 SVGIG (reference sequence). The chain's CDR3 is CAGGALRGETQYF. In DNA, the CDR3 is TGTGCCGGGGGAGCCCTCCGCGGCGAGACCCAGTACTTC.

The V and J genes are TRBV18 and TRBJ2-1; 9 positions agree with TRBD2. From germline, CDR1 is KGHSH and CDR2 LQKENI. The V and J ends lost 0 bases and 7 bases, in that order; junction bases with no gene match: 10. The CDR3 is 17 amino acids. The CDR3 here is CASSPPFGASGDNEQFF. CDR3 DNA: TGTGCCAGCTCACCACCATTTGGGGCTAGCGGGGATAATGAGCAGTTCTTC. The variable domain in full, completed from reference TRBV18 and TRBJ2-1, reads NAGVMQNPRHLVRRRGQEARLRCSPMKGHSHVYWYRQLPEEGLKFMVYLQKENIIDESGMPKERFSAEFPKEGPSILRIQQVVRGDSAAYFCASSPPFGASGDNEQFFGPGTRLTVL.

The chain is built from TRBV7-6 and TRBJ1-2, with D tentatively TRBD1 (5 bases). The CDR3 contains 14 residues. Germline CDR1 is SGHVS and CDR2 is FNYEAQ. Trimming took 4 bases from V and 7 from J, leaving 16 bases between them. The CDR3 region has the DNA TGTGCCAGCAGCTCTAGGGGTCCGCTTGGTGGCTACACCTTC. Translation gives CASSSRGPLGGYTF.